A single sample gave rise to the 5 T cell receptor beta chains below, sequenced in a study of T cell repertoires in cytomegalovirus infection. TCRdb reanalysed the reads using MiXCR and keeps one entry per CDR3 protein. The data hold about 740,000 distinct CDR3 sequences, with about 33% observed a single time. Their antigens remain unidentified. Sequencing used cultured PBMCs, obtained from culture after CMV antigen stimulation. These receptors were taken from a human donor in good health (CMV status not recorded). Some clones in this sample may be carry-over from other donors' samples.

The chain joins TRBV7-6 to TRBJ2-5, with D maybe TRBD1 (5 bases). In germline, CDR1 is SGHVS, CDR2 FNYEAQ. The CDR3 is 13 amino acids. The V and J ends lost 9 bases and 2 bases respectively, with 13 bases between them. CDR3 nucleotide sequence: TGTGCCAGTACAGGTTATCTTCAAGAGACCCAGTACTTC. It translates to CASTGYLQETQYF. Supplemented by reference TRBV7-6 and TRBJ2-5, the full variable domain reads GAGVSQSPRYKVTKRGQDVALRCDPISGHVSLYWYRQALGQGPEFLTYFNYEAQQDKSGLPNDRFSAERPEGSISTLTIQRTEQRDSAMYRCASTGYLQETQYFGPGTRLLVL.

This chain joins TRBV6-5 and TRBJ1-4; D remains unclear. Deletions cut 2 bases from V and 7 bases from J, with 8 bases between. Germline values: CDR1 MNHEY, CDR2 SVGAGI. The length of the CDR3 is 13 residues. CDR3 in DNA: TGTGCCAGCAGTTACGATGGGAGTGAAAAACTGTTTTTT. Its protein is CASSYDGSEKLFF.

This clonotype was seen ten or more times. The chain carries TRBV5-4 and TRBJ2-1, with 10 bases matching TRBD2. V shed 5 bases, J shed 1 base, and the junction held 6 bases outside the gene matches. Germline assignment: CDR1 SGHNT and CDR2 YYREEE (reference sequence). This CDR3 spans 16 amino acids. The CDR3 region has the DNA TGTGCCAGCAGTCGGACTAGCGGATCTTCCTACAATGAGCAGTTCTTC. Its protein is CASSRTSGSSYNEQFF.

This clonotype appeared a few times. This chain uses TRBV18 with TRBJ1-4; D is perhaps TRBD1 (5 bases). The germline V gene has CDR1 KGHSH and CDR2 LQKENI. This CDR3 has 13 amino acids. V was clipped by 6 bases and J by 12 bases, with 17 bases between them. The CDR3 DNA is TGTGCCAGCTCTCAATCAGCAGGGCAGGAACTGTTTTTT. It codes for CASSQSAGQELFF.

This clonotype has only a few counts. V is TRBV25-1 and J is TRBJ1-6, with D tentatively TRBD1 (5 bases). Germline V gene data show CDR1 as MGHDK and CDR2 as SYGVNS. The CDR3 totals 15 residues. V gave up 3 bases and J gave up 7 bases, with 13 bases separating them. The CDR3 spells CASSDPGTGNSPLHF. CDR3 DNA sequence: TGTGCCAGCAGTGACCCCGGGACGGGGAATTCACCCCTCCACTTT.